The 2 T cell receptor beta chains in this list originate from one sample, sequenced in a study of blood T cells in healthy people across ages. The second PCR ran about 6 to 12 cycles with a sample-barcoded 5' primer and J-beta primers. TCRdb used MiXCR to reprocess the 5' RACE reads, holding one entry per CDR3 protein. The table records about 1.1 million distinct CDR3 sequences, approximately 38% of them present only once. The sequenced material came from blood. The receptors here all came from a man aged 18 to 29 in good health.

The V gene is TRBV20-1, the J gene TRBJ1-1; D gene unclear. This CDR3 has 13 residues. The germline V gene has CDR1 DFQATT and CDR2 SNEGSKA (reference sequence). V lost 3 bases to trimming and J lost 0 bases, with 8 bases between them. Here the CDR3 DNA reads TGCAGTGCTAGGTACGAGTTGAACACTGAAGCTTTCTTT. This gives the protein CSARYELNTEAFF.

The chain recombines TRBV7-8 with TRBJ2-3; 11 nucleotides match TRBD2. With 4 bases clipped from V and 4 bases from J, the junction kept 7 bases outside the gene matches. The CDR3 runs 16 residues. Looked up from germline, CDR1 is SGHVS and CDR2 is FQNEAQ. CDR3 sequence: CASSSPLAGVADTQYF. The CDR3 nucleotides read TGTGCCAGCAGCTCGCCACTAGCGGGGGTGGCAGATACGCAGTATTTT.